In its sample, the clone carrying this TCR beta chain was seen a few times. The second PCR ran about 6 to 11 cycles with a sample-barcoded 5' primer and J-beta primers. MiXCR was run by TCRdb on the 5' RACE reads, yielding one entry per CDR3 protein. The repertoire holds hundreds of thousands of distinct CDR3 sequences, with around 43% as singletons. The CDR3 has 15 amino acids. V shed 7 bases and J shed 0 bases, with 15 bases lying between them. Germline V gives CDR1 LGHNT, CDR2 FRNRAP. These data come from a study of blood T cells in healthy people across ages. This chain connects TRBV12-5 to TRBJ2-5; D possibly matches TRBD1 or TRBD2 (6 bases each). Sequencing was performed on blood. The clonotype was recovered from an older man in good health. The CDR3 nucleotides are TGTGCTAGTGTCCTCCGAGGGGGGAACCAAGAGACCCAGTACTTC. It translates to CASVLRGGNQETQYF. Supplemented by reference TRBV12-5 and TRBJ2-5, the full variable domain reads DARVTQTPRHKVTEMGQEVTMRCQPILGHNTVFWYRQTMMQGLELLAYFRNRAPLDDSGMPKDRFSAEMPDATLATLKIQPSEPRDSAVYFCASVLRGGNQETQYFGPGTRLLVL.